This TCR beta chain was recorded in a study of T cell responses to AZD1222 COVID-19 vaccine. The repertoire was sequenced with immunoSEQ multiplex PCR; TCRdb's copy has only in-frame clones and lacks some. There are 160,000 or so clones in the sample; 75% to 90% occur only once, and roughly 7% lies in the top ten. Germline values: CDR1 SGHRS, CDR2 YFSETQ. V lost 0 bases and J lost 2; bases outside the gene matches: 6. The CDR3 runs to 16 residues. Details on this clone: Its specificity is unknown.

Broader study findings: The reported proportion of spike-specific TCRs targeting unmutated variant regions was nearly half.

The TCR comes from an adult who had recovered from COVID-19. The chain uses TRBV5-1 and TRBJ2-5; 8 bases match TRBD1. Sequencing was performed on peripheral blood, taken after recovery from COVID-19. The CDR3 here is CASSLAGTGPQETQYF. As DNA, the CDR3 is TGCGCCAGCAGCTTGGCCGGGACAGGCCCTCAAGAGACCCAGTACTTC.